Following are 25 T cell receptor beta chains from one sample sequenced in a study of blood T cells in healthy people across ages. A second about 7 to 11 cycle PCR used barcoded and J-beta primers. MiXCR, run by TCRdb on the 5' RACE reads, gives a single entry per CDR3 protein. The table shows about 780,000 distinct CDR3 sequences, with about half occurring only once. Sequences were obtained from blood. The receptors stem from a man older than 75 in good health.

Comment on this clonotype: Possible read error: a much larger clone is one base away. The rearrangement joins TRBV20-1 to TRBJ2-7; 9 nucleotides line up with TRBD2. Unmatched junction bases numbered 16, after V lost 8 bases and J lost 5 bases. CDR3 length: 15 residues. Germline CDR1 DFQATT, CDR2 SNEGSKA (reference sequence). The CDR3 loop reads CSTTAVSGSPHEQYF. CDR3 coding DNA: TGCAGTACGACCGCGGTTAGCGGGAGTCCCCACGAGCAGTACTTC.

The V gene is TRBV4-1, the J gene TRBJ2-5, with 12 bases lining up with TRBD1. V lost 2 bases to trimming and J lost 1 base; unmatched junction nucleotides: 5. This CDR3 contains 17 residues. Germline values: CDR1 MGHRA, CDR2 YSYEKL. The CDR3 protein is CASSQYGTGGGQETQYF. CDR3 sequence (DNA): TGCGCCAGCAGCCAATACGGGACAGGGGGCGGCCAAGAGACCCAGTACTTC.

V gene TRBV6-6 combines with J gene TRBJ2-3; D tentatively reads TRBD1 or TRBD2 (5 bases each). The ends were cut back, 2 bases at V and 2 bases at J, with 17 bases in the middle. CDR3 length equals 17 residues. The germline gives CDR1 MNHNY, CDR2 SVGAGI (reference sequence). The CDR3 bases are TGTGCCAGCAGTTACGGGACCAATAGAGCCCTCACAGATACGCAGTATTTT. Its translation is CASSYGTNRALTDTQYF.

The chain employs TRBV2 and TRBJ1-3; no definite D call. V lost 4 bases to trimming and J lost 4 bases, with 14 bases between them. The CDR3 extends over 15 amino acids. Germline CDR1 SNHLY, CDR2 FYNNEI. The CDR3 coding sequence is TGTGCCAGCAGTGGAGGCCCCCTCCGCGGAAACACCATATATTTT. It translates to CASSGGPLRGNTIYF. Filled out from reference TRBV2 and TRBJ1-3, the complete variable domain reads EPEVTQTPSHQVTQMGQEVILRCVPISNHLYFYWYRQILGQKVEFLVSFYNNEISEKSEIFDDQFSVERPDGSNFTLKIRSTKLEDSAMYFCASSGGPLRGNTIYFGEGSWLTVV.

The chain employs TRBV3-1 and TRBJ2-2, with D unresolved. The CDR3 has 16 residues. CDR1 and CDR2 (germline): LGHDT, YNNKEL (reference sequence). Trimming pared 4 bases from V and 1 base from J, leaving 13 bases between. The CDR3 here is CASSRASLRNTGELFF. The CDR3 DNA is TGTGCCAGCAGCCGCGCGTCTCTTAGGAACACCGGGGAGCTGTTTTTT. Full variable domain (remainder filled in from reference TRBV3-1 and TRBJ2-2): DTAVSQTPKYLVTQMGNDKSIKCEQNLGHDTMYWYKQDSKKFLKIMFSYNNKELIINETVPNRFSPKSPDKAHLNLHINSLELGDSAVYFCASSRASLRNTGELFFGEGSRLTVL.

On this clonotype itself: The junction departs from germline at one end; a sequencing error may be responsible. The chain recombines TRBV6-6 with TRBJ2-1; no definite D call. The CDR3 extends over 13 amino acids. CDR1 is MNHNY and CDR2 is SVGAGI in the germline V gene (reference sequence). The CDR3 DNA reads TGTACCAGCAGTTACGTTCATGGAAATGAGCAGTTCTTC. Protein: CTSSYVHGNEQFF.

The J gene is TRBJ2-3, the V gene TRBV27; TRBD2 matches at 7 bases. Trimming at V came to 2 bases and at J to 11 bases, leaving 10 bases not matched to a gene. Germline CDR1 and CDR2: MNHEY and SMNVEV (reference sequence). CDR3 length: 14 residues. CDR3 DNA: TGTGCCAGCAGTTTAGTTCCTCCCGGACTAGAGCAGTATTTT. This translates into CASSLVPPGLEQYF.

This rearrangement joins TRBV29-1 to TRBJ2-2; 7 bases line up with TRBD1. The CDR3 sequence is 14 residues long. The germline CDR1 and CDR2 sequences are SQVTM and ANQGSEA. V lost 3 bases and J lost 4; bases outside the gene matches: 5. CDR3 residues: CSVDVTGPTGELFF. The CDR3, as DNA: TGCAGCGTTGATGTGACAGGGCCCACCGGGGAGCTGTTTTTT.

This clonotype was recorded many times. The chain uses TRBV12-3 or TRBV12-4 and TRBJ2-7; perhaps TRBD1 as D (7 bases). V was shortened by 4 bases and J by 4 bases, with 14 bases between the two germline ends. The length of the CDR3 is 14 residues. CDR3 residues: CASSSRQGGYEQYF. The CDR3 nucleotides read TGTGCCAGCAGTTCCCGACAGGGAGGTTACGAGCAGTACTTC.

The rearrangement links TRBV29-1 to TRBJ2-7, with D perhaps being TRBD1 or TRBD2 (5 bases each). The CDR3 is made up of 12 amino acids. Germline V gene lookup returns CDR1 SQVTM and CDR2 ANQGSEA. The germline V and J ends were trimmed by 3 bases and 7 bases, with 13 bases remaining between them. This CDR3 is CSVEWGKDEQYF. The CDR3 DNA is TGCAGCGTTGAGTGGGGGAAGGATGAGCAGTACTTC.

The count of this clonotype is one. A read error may account for a junction end that differs from germline. The gene calls are TRBV27 and TRBJ2-1, with TRBD1 matching over 11 bases. The germline gives CDR1 MNHEY, CDR2 SMNVEV (reference sequence). CDR3 length: 14 amino acids. CDR3 in DNA: TGTACCAGCAGGCCGGGACAGGGGGGCAACGAGCAGTTCTTC. Translating it yields CTSRPGQGGNEQFF.

The chain employs TRBV5-1 and TRBJ2-7, with 9 positions matching TRBD1. With V trimmed by 4 bases and J by 5 bases, 7 bases remained unmatched. The CDR3 extends over 14 amino acids. The germline CDR1 and CDR2 sequences are SGHRS and YFSETQ. Written as DNA, the CDR3 is TGCGCCAGCAGCAATTCGGGACAGGGTAACGAGCAGTACTTC. It codes for CASSNSGQGNEQYF.

The chain carries TRBV9 and TRBJ2-1; 7 positions match TRBD2. J gave up 0 bases and V 0 bases, and 15 bases lay outside the gene matches. Germline V CDR1 and CDR2: SGDLS, YYNGEE. The CDR3 has 20 amino acids. CDR3 region: CASSVDPIVGGPGSYNEQFF. The DNA for the CDR3 is TGTGCCAGCAGCGTAGACCCCATCGTGGGAGGGCCAGGCTCCTACAATGAGCAGTTCTTC.

This clonotype was counted a few times. The CDR3: CASSYVDGYEQYF. The CDR3 DNA sequence: TGCGCCAGCAGTTACGTCGACGGGTACGAGCAGTACTTC. The V call is TRBV5-1, the J call TRBJ2-7; the D is unclear. The CDR3 is 13 amino acids. V gave up 5 bases and J gave up 4 bases, with 13 bases separating them. CDR1 SGHRS and CDR2 YFSETQ come from the germline V gene.

This chain uses TRBV18 with TRBJ2-2, with 9 bases identical to TRBD1. This CDR3 is 16 amino acids long. CDR1 and CDR2 (germline): KGHSH, LQKENI. V was pared by 2 bases and J by 5 bases, with 6 bases of the junction left unmatched. This chain's CDR3 is CASSPMGQGVTGELFF. The CDR3 DNA reads TGTGCCAGCTCACCAATGGGACAGGGAGTGACCGGGGAGCTGTTTTTT. The variable domain in full, completed from reference TRBV18 and TRBJ2-2, reads NAGVMQNPRHLVRRRGQEARLRCSPMKGHSHVYWYRQLPEEGLKFMVYLQKENIIDESGMPKERFSAEFPKEGPSILRIQQVVRGDSAAYFCASSPMGQGVTGELFFGEGSRLTVL.

This clonotype was seen more than once but under ten times. The genes are TRBV6-2 or TRBV6-3 and TRBJ2-5; D gene uncertain. This CDR3 has 13 amino acids. Between the trimmed V and J ends, which lost 2 bases and 5 bases, there was a span of 9 bases. Germline CDR1 and CDR2: MNHEY and SVGEGT. CDR3 sequence: CASSYGVPETQYF. For the CDR3, the DNA is TGTGCCAGCAGTTACGGGGTTCCGGAGACCCAGTACTTC.

V gene TRBV19 combines with J gene TRBJ2-3; maybe TRBD2 (7 bases). Per germline, CDR1 LNHDA and CDR2 SQIVND (reference sequence). The CDR3 has 14 residues. Trimming cost V 11 bases and J 2 bases, with 17 bases left between them. CDR3 in amino acids: CAVGGGSPTDTQYF. The DNA of the CDR3 is TGTGCCGTAGGGGGGGGCAGTCCCACAGATACGCAGTATTTT. Drawing the rest from reference TRBV19 and TRBJ2-3, the complete variable domain is DGGITQSPKYLFRKEGQNVTLSCEQNLNHDAMYWYRQDPGQGLRLIYYSQIVNDFQKGDIAEGYSVSREKKESFPLTVTSAQKNPTAFYLCAVGGGSPTDTQYFGPGTRLTVL.

A word on this clonotype: One junction end does not reproduce the germline sequence, and a read error may be involved. The chain uses TRBV27 and TRBJ2-4; 7 bases are shared with TRBD2. This CDR3 contains 19 residues. Germline CDR1 is MNHEY and CDR2 is SMNVEV (reference sequence). The CDR3 region is CASSFSLAVTGVAKNVQYF. In DNA, the CDR3 is TGTGCCAGCAGTTTTAGTCTAGCGGTCACCGGGGTAGCCAAAAACGTTCAGTACTTC.

This clonotype has at least ten counts. V and J are TRBV15 and TRBJ2-7; 9 positions match TRBD1. The CDR3 loop spans 14 amino acids. Trimming removed 5 bases from V and 4 bases from J; junction bases left unmatched: 6. CDR1 is LNHNV, CDR2 YYDKDF, per germline (reference sequence). CDR3 DNA: TGTGCCACCAGCCTACGGACAGGGGCGTACGAGCAGTACTTC. The encoded protein is CATSLRTGAYEQYF.

V and J are TRBV24-1 and TRBJ2-1; 11 bases are a match to TRBD1. CDR3 size: 16 residues. The V segment lost 1 base and the J segment 6 bases; nucleotides outside the gene matches: 4. CDR1 is KGHDR and CDR2 is SFDVKD in the germline V gene. The CDR3 here is CATSDLGTGGGNEQFF. The CDR3 nucleotides are TGTGCCACCAGTGATTTAGGGACAGGGGGTGGCAATGAGCAGTTCTTC.

This clonotype was picked up a small number of times. The rearrangement uses TRBV12-3 or TRBV12-4 and TRBJ2-3; D remains unclear. V lost 6 bases and J lost 6, with 7 bases in between. The CDR3 has 11 amino acids. CDR3 residues: CASRDWDTQYF. Here the CDR3 DNA reads TGTGCCAGCAGAGATTGGGATACGCAGTATTTT.

The rearrangement links TRBV28 to TRBJ2-3; 7 nucleotides line up with TRBD1. The CDR3 consists of 15 residues. V dropped 5 bases and J dropped 3; count of bases not matched to a gene: 8. Per the germline V gene, CDR1 is MDHEN and CDR2 is SYDVKM. CDR3 loop: CASSLRTGRTDTQYF. Written as DNA, the CDR3 is TGTGCCAGCAGTCTCCGGACAGGAAGGACAGATACGCAGTATTTT.

On this clonotype itself: A much larger clone sits a single nucleotide away, making a read error possible. CDR3 sequence (DNA): TGTGGCAGCAGCATTGAGCTGGAGACCCAGTACTTC. It codes for CGSSIELETQYF. J is TRBJ2-5 and V is TRBV7-8; no firm D call. The germline V gene encodes CDR1 SGHVS and CDR2 FQNEAQ. The CDR3 has 12 residues.

V and J are TRBV12-3 or TRBV12-4 and TRBJ1-2; 9 bases align to TRBD1. This CDR3 spans 16 amino acids. With V trimmed by 6 bases and J by 4 bases, 12 bases remained unmatched. CDR3 in amino acids: CASSPIRDRDGYGYTF. The DNA of the CDR3 is TGTGCCAGCAGCCCCATCCGGGACAGGGACGGCTATGGCTACACCTTC.

This clonotype was found a few times. The rearrangement links TRBV7-3 to TRBJ1-2; no clear D gene. Germline CDR1 is SGHTA and CDR2 is FQGTGA. Deletions cut 5 bases from V and 0 bases from J, with 10 bases between. The CDR3 consists of 14 residues. CDR3 loop: CASSPMAANYGYTF. CDR3 in DNA: TGTGCCAGCAGCCCTATGGCTGCTAACTATGGCTACACCTTC.